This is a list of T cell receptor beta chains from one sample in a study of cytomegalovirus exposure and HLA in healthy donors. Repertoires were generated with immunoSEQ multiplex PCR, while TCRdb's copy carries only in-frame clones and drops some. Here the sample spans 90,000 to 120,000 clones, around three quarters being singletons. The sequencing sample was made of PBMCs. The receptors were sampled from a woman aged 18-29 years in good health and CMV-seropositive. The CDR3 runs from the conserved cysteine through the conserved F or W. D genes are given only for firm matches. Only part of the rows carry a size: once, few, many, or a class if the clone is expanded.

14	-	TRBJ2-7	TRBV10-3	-	CAISESGHAYEQYF	TGTGCCATCAGTGAGTCGGGACATGCCTACGAGCAGTACTTC
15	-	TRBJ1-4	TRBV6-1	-	CASSDQTGKNEKLFF	TGTGCCAGCAGTGACCAAACAGGGAAGAATGAAAAACTGTTTTTT
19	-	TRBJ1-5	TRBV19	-	CASSIDSWSWQANNQPQHF	TGTGCCAGTAGTATAGATTCCTGGTCTTGGCAGGCGAACAATCAGCCCCAGCATTTT
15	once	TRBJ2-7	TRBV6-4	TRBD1	CASSVQPGQAYEQYF	TGTGCCAGCAGTGTCCAACCGGGACAGGCCTACGAGCAGTACTTC
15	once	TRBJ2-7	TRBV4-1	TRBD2	CASSQIAGEGYEQYF	TGCGCCAGCAGCCAAATAGCGGGAGAGGGCTACGAGCAGTACTTC
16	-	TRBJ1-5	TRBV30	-	CAWSWSSDSLNQPQHF	TGTGCCTGGAGTTGGTCGTCGGACAGCCTCAATCAGCCCCAGCATTTT
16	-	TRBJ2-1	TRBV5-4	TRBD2	CASSLGGRATDNEQFF	TGTGCCAGCAGCTTGGGGGGGAGGGCCACGGACAATGAGCAGTTCTTC
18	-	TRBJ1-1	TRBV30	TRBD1	CAWRAPDRSELEDTEAFF	TGTGCCTGGAGGGCTCCGGACAGGAGCGAATTGGAGGACACTGAAGCTTTCTTT
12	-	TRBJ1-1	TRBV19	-	CASSSRDTEAFF	TGTGCCAGTAGTAGCAGGGATACTGAAGCTTTCTTT
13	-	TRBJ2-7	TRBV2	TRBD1	CASSGQGGYEQYF	TGTGCCAGCAGTGGACAGGGGGGATACGAGCAGTACTTC
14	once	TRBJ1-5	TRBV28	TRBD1	CAVGQATSNLPQHF	TGTGCGGTGGGACAGGCAACAAGTAATCTGCCCCAGCATTTT
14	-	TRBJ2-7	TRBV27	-	CASRTYRDLYEQYF	TGTGCCAGCCGTACCTACAGGGATCTCTACGAGCAGTACTTC
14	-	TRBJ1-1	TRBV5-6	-	CASSETLSNTEAFF	TGTGCCAGCAGCGAGACACTTTCGAACACTGAAGCTTTCTTT
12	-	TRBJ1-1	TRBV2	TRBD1	CASRTGGTEAFF	TGTGCCAGCAGGACAGGGGGAACTGAAGCTTTCTTT
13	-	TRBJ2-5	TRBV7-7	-	CASSPGFGETQYF	TGTGCTAGCAGCCCAGGTTTCGGCGAGACCCAGTACTTC
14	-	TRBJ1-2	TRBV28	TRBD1	CASSPDRANYGYTF	TGTGCCAGCAGTCCCGACAGGGCAAATTATGGCTACACCTTC
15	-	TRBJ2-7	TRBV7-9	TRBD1	CASSSPRDRGYEQYF	TGTGCCAGCAGCTCGCCCCGGGACAGGGGGTACGAGCAGTACTTC
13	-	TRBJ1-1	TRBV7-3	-	CASSQQGNTEAFF	TGTGCCAGCAGCCAACAGGGTAACACTGAAGCTTTCTTT